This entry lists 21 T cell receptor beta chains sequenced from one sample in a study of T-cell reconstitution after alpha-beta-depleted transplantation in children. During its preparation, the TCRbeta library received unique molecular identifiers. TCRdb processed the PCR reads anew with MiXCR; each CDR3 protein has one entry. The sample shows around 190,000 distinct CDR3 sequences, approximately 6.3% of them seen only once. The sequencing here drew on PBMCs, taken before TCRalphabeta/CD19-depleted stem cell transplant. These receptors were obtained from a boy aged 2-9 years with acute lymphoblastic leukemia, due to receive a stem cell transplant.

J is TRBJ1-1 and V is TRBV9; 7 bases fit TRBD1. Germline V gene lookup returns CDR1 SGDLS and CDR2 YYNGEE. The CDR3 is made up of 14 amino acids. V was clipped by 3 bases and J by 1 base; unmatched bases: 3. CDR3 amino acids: CASSGGDRNTEAFF. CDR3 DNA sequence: TGTGCCAGCAGCGGGGGGGACAGGAACACTGAAGCTTTCTTT.

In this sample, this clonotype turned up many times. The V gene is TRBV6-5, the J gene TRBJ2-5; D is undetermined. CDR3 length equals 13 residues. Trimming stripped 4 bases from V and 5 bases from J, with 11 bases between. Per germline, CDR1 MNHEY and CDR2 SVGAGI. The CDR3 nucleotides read TGTGCCAGCAGTTCCAACCCCTTGGAGACCCAGTACTTC. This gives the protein CASSSNPLETQYF.

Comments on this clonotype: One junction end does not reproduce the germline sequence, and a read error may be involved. The CDR3 nucleotides read TGCGCCAGCAGCCAAGATATGGGGCGTGACAGGGCCCCGGTCTTC. Its translation: CASSQDMGRDRAPVF. The genes are TRBV4-3 and TRBJ2-1; 7 bases fit TRBD1. The length of the CDR3 is 15 residues. Germline V gene data show CDR1 as LGHNA and CDR2 as YSLEER.

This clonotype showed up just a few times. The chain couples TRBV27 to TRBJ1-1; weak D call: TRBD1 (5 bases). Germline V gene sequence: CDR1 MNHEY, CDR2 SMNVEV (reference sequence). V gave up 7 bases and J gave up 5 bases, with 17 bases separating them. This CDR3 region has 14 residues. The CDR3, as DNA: TGTGCCAGCACCCTAAGGGGAGGTCGAACTGAAGCTTTCTTT. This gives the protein CASTLRGGRTEAFF.

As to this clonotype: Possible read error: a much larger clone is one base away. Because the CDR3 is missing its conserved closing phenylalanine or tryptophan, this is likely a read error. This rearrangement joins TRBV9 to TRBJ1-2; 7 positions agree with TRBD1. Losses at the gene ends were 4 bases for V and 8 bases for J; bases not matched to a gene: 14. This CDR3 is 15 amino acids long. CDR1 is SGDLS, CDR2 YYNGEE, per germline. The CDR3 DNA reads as TGTGCCAGCAGCCCCAGACAGGGACCCCTTTGGGGCTACACCTCC. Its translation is CASSPRQGPLWGYTS.

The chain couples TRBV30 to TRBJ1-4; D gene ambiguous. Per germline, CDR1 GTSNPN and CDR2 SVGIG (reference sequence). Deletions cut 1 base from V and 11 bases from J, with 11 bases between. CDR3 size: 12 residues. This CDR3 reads CAWSAPVEKLFF. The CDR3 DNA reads TGTGCCTGGAGTGCCCCGGTAGAGAAACTGTTTTTT.

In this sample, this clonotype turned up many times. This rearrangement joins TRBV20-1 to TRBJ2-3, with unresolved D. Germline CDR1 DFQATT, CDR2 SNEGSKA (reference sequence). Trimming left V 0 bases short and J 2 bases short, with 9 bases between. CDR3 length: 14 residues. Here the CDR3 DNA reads TGCAGTGCTAGAGATGTCGTCAACACAGATACGCAGTATTTT. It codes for CSARDVVNTDTQYF.

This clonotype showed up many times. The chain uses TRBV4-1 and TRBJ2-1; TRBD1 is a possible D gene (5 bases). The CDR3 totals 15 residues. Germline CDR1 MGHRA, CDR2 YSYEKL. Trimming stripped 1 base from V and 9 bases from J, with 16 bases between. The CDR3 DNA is TGCGCCAGCAGCCAAGGCTTAGGCAGGGCCAGTGAGCAGTTCTTC. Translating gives CASSQGLGRASEQFF.

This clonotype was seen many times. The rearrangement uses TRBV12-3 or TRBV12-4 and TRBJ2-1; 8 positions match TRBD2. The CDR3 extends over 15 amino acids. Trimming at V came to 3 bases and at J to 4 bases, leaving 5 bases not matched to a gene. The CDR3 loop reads CASSLSGGAYNEQFF. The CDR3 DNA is TGTGCCAGCAGTTTGTCCGGGGGGGCGTACAATGAGCAGTTCTTC.

In DNA, the CDR3 is TGTGCCAGCAGCTCAGAGTACACAGATACGCAGTATTTT. Its translation is CASSSEYTDTQYF. The chain uses TRBV7-9 and TRBJ2-3; D is uncertain. Germline CDR1 reads SEHNR; CDR2 reads FQNEAQ (reference sequence). The CDR3 sequence is 13 residues long. Trimming shortened V by 4 bases and J by 2 bases, and 7 bases separated the two germline ends.

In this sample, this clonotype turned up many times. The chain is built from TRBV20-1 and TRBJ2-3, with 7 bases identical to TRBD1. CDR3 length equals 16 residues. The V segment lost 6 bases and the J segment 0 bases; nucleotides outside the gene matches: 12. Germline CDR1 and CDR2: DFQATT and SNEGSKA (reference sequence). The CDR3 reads CSATDDTTGSTDTQYF. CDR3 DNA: TGCAGTGCCACGGACGACACGACAGGGAGCACAGATACGCAGTATTTT.

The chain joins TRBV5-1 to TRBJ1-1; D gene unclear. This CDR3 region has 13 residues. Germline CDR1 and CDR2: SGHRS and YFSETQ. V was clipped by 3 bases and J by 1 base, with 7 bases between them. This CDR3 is CASSSDGNTEAFF. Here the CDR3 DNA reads TGCGCCAGCAGCTCAGACGGGAACACTGAAGCTTTCTTT.

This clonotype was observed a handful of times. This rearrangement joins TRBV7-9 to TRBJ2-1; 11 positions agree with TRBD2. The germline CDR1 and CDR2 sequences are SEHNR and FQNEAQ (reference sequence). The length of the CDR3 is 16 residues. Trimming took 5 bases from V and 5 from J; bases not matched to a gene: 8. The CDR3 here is CASSLLAGGVHNEQFF. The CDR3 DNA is TGTGCCAGCAGCCTTTTAGCGGGAGGGGTTCACAATGAGCAGTTCTTC.

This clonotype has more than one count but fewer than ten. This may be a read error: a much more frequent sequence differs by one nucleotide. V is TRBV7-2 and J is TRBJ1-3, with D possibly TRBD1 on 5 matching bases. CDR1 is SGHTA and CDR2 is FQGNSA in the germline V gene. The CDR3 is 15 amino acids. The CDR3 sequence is CASNLDGTSGNTIYF. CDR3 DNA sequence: TGTGCCAGCAACTTAGACGGGACCTCTGGAAACACCATATATTTT.

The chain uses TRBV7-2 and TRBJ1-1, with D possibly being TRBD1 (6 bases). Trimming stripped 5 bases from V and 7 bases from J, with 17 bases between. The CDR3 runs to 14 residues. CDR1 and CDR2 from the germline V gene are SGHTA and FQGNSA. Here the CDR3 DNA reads TGTGCCAGCAGCCCCCCCACCAGGGGAAATGAAGCTTTCTTT. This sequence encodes CASSPPTRGNEAFF.

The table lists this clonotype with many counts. The CDR3 region is CASSPTGRREQFF. The CDR3 DNA reads as TGTGCCAGCAGTCCGACAGGGCGGCGGGAGCAGTTCTTC. The chain links TRBV2 to TRBJ2-1; TRBD1 agrees at 7 bases. Trimming removed 5 bases from V and 10 bases from J; junction bases left unmatched: 8. The CDR3 has 13 residues. Germline V gene data show CDR1 as SNHLY and CDR2 as FYNNEI.

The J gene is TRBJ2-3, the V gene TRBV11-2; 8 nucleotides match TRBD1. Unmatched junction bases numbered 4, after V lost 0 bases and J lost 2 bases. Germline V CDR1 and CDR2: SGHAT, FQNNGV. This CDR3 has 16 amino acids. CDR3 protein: CASSLDIQGDTDTQYF. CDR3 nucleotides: TGTGCCAGCAGCTTAGACATACAGGGGGACACAGATACGCAGTATTTT.

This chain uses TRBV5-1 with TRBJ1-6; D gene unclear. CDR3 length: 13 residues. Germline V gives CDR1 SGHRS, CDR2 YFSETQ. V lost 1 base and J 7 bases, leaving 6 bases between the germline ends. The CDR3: CASSLMPNSPLHF. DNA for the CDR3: TGCGCCAGCAGCTTGATGCCCAATTCACCCCTCCACTTT.

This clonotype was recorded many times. The CDR3 loop reads CATSTNSGTGTDTQYF. The CDR3, as DNA: TGTGCCACCAGCACTAATAGCGGGACAGGCACAGATACGCAGTATTTT. The chain links TRBV15 to TRBJ2-3; a possible D gene is TRBD2 (8 bases). There are 16 residues in the CDR3. V was trimmed by 4 bases and J by 1 base, leaving 15 bases between them. The germline gives CDR1 LNHNV, CDR2 YYDKDF (reference sequence). The full variable domain, in which reference TRBV15 and TRBJ2-3 provide the parts outside the CDR3, is DAMVIQNPRYQVTQFGKPVTLSCSQTLNHNVMYWYQQKSSQAPKLLFHYYDKDFNNEADTPDNFQSRRPNTSFCFLDIRSPGLGDTAMYLCATSTNSGTGTDTQYFGPGTRLTVL.

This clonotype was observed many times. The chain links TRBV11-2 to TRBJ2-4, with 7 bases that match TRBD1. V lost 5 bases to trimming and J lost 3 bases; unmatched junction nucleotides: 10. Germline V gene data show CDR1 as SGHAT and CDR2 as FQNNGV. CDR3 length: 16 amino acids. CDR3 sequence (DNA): TGTGCCAGCAGCCCCCGACAGGGACAGAACAAAAACATTCAGTACTTC. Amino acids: CASSPRQGQNKNIQYF.

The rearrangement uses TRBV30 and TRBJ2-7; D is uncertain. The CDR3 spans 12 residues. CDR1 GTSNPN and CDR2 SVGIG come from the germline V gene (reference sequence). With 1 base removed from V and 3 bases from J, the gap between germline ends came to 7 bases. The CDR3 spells CAWSAGDYEQYF. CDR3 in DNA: TGTGCCTGGAGTGCTGGGGACTACGAGCAGTACTTC.